The 18 T cell receptor beta chains below were found in one sample sequenced in a study of blood T cell repertoires in COVID-19. Sequencing used immunoSEQ multiplex PCR; TCRdb keeps in-frame clones, though not all of them. The sample has approximately 240,000 clones; around 80% are singletons. Sequenced material: peripheral blood. These receptors were obtained from a woman between 35 and 50 years old who had recovered from COVID-19.

V and J are TRBV30 and TRBJ1-5, with D maybe TRBD1 (5 bases). V was shortened by 0 bases and J by 2 bases, with 17 bases between the two germline ends. The CDR3 covers 17 residues. Per the germline V gene, CDR1 is GTSNPN and CDR2 is SVGIG (reference sequence). CDR3 loop: CAWSVCREEICNQPQHF. CDR3 in DNA: TGTGCCTGGAGTGTTTGCAGGGAAGAGATATGCAATCAGCCCCAGCATTTT.

The chain joins TRBV29-1 to TRBJ1-2; tentative D call: TRBD1 (5 bases). The germline V gene has CDR1 SQVTM and CDR2 ANQGSEA. V dropped 2 bases and J dropped 2 bases, with 12 bases sitting between them. The CDR3 is 14 amino acids. CDR3 nucleotide sequence: TGCAGCGTTGAATCGGGGGTGAGGAACTATGGCTACACCTTC. Translation: CSVESGVRNYGYTF. The variable domain in full, with the rest retrieved from reference TRBV29-1 and TRBJ1-2, is SAVISQKPSRDICQRGTSLTIQCQVDSQVTMMFWYRQQPGQSLTLIATANQGSEATYESGFVIDKFPISRPNLTFSTLTVSNMSPEDSSIYLCSVESGVRNYGYTFGSGTRLTVV.

The chain has TRBV30 and TRBJ1-2; 10 bases line up with TRBD1. Germline loops: CDR1 GTSNPN, CDR2 SVGIG (reference sequence). The CDR3 totals 17 residues. The V gene end was trimmed by 0 bases and the J gene end by 6 bases; junction bases not matched to a gene: 13. CDR3 sequence (DNA): TGTGCCTGGAGTGTACCACGTAGCTGGGACAGGGGTAATGGCTACACCTTC. It yields the protein CAWSVPRSWDRGNGYTF.

Here the CDR3 reads CASSTGQGQETQYF. The CDR3 bases are TGTGCCAGCAGCACCGGCCAGGGCCAAGAGACCCAGTACTTC. The J gene is TRBJ2-5, the V gene TRBV3-1 (or the pseudogene TRBV3-2); a possible D gene is TRBD1 (5 bases). The V end lost 5 bases, the J end lost 1 base, and 11 bases lay between the germline ends. The CDR3 sequence is 14 residues long. CDR1 is LGHDT, CDR2 YNNKEL, per germline (reference sequence).

V usage is TRBV18 and J usage is TRBJ1-1; 7 bases align to TRBD1. Germline V gene lookup returns CDR1 KGHSH and CDR2 LQKENI. The CDR3 has 14 residues. V lost 6 bases, J lost 8 bases, and 12 bases stayed unmatched. CDR3 sequence (DNA): TGTGCCAGCTCCCTCCGGACAGGATCACTAGAAGCTTTCTTT. Its translation is CASSLRTGSLEAFF.

This chain uses TRBV9 with TRBJ2-2, with D perhaps TRBD1 (6 bases). CDR1 SGDLS and CDR2 YYNGEE come from the germline V gene. The germline V and J ends were trimmed by 1 base and 5 bases, with 9 bases remaining between them. The CDR3 totals 14 residues. CDR3: CASSVQGRTGELFF. Written as DNA, the CDR3 is TGTGCCAGCAGCGTACAGGGGAGAACCGGGGAGCTGTTTTTT. Full variable domain (missing parts from reference TRBV9 and TRBJ2-2): DSGVTQTPKHLITATGQRVTLRCSPRSGDLSVYWYQQSLDQGLQFLIQYYNGEERAKGNILERFSAQQFPDLHSELNLSSLELGDSALYFCASSVQGRTGELFFGEGSRLTVL.

The CDR3 DNA follows: TGTGCCAGCAGCCGCGGCGGGTCAGCCTACGAGCAGTACTTC. This gives the protein CASSRGGSAYEQYF. The rearrangement links TRBV6-2 or TRBV6-3 to TRBJ2-7, with D possibly TRBD2 on 5 matching bases. Looked up from germline, CDR1 is MNHEY and CDR2 is SVGEGT. CDR3 length: 14 amino acids. V was pared by 6 bases and J by 2 bases, with 14 bases between.

The chain is built from TRBV19 and TRBJ1-5, with 7 bases matching TRBD1. J gave up 6 bases and V 5 bases, and 7 bases lay outside the gene matches. Germline CDR1 is LNHDA and CDR2 is SQIVND (reference sequence). The CDR3 consists of 14 residues. CDR3 nucleotide sequence: TGTGCCAGTAGTCTAACAGGGGTTGGTCAGCCCCAGCATTTT. It specifies CASSLTGVGQPQHF.

V gene TRBV19 combines with J gene TRBJ2-7, with D possibly matching TRBD1 (5 bases). V dropped 4 bases and J dropped 2 bases, with 6 bases sitting between them. The CDR3 covers 12 residues. Germline V gene lookup returns CDR1 LNHDA and CDR2 SQIVND (reference sequence). The CDR3 DNA reads as TGTGCCAGTAGTACGACAGCCTACGAGCAGTACTTC. Translating gives CASSTTAYEQYF.

This clone has only a few counts. The chain is built from TRBV19 and TRBJ2-2, with TRBD2 matching over 9 bases. Germline lookup yields CDR1 LNHDA and CDR2 SQIVND (reference sequence). The V gene end was trimmed by 11 bases and the J gene end by 5 bases; junction bases not matched to a gene: 12. The CDR3 consists of 15 residues. CDR3 sequence reads: CAAGGRGAPTGELFF. Here the CDR3 DNA reads TGTGCCGCGGGCGGGAGGGGTGCTCCTACCGGGGAGCTGTTTTTT.

The chain has TRBV4-2 and TRBJ2-7; TRBD2 matches at 7 bases. Trimming cost V 4 bases and J 4 bases; bases outside gene matches: 7. The CDR3 sequence is 14 residues long. CDR1 LGHNA and CDR2 YNFKEQ come from the germline V gene. The CDR3 nucleotides are TGTGCCAGCAGCCCAGGACTAGAAAAGTACGAGCAGTACTTC. This gives the protein CASSPGLEKYEQYF.

The V call is TRBV28, the J call TRBJ1-2; 9 positions agree with TRBD1. This CDR3 region has 15 residues. V lost 3 bases to trimming and J lost 14 bases; unmatched junction nucleotides: 16. Looked up from germline, CDR1 is MDHEN and CDR2 is SYDVKM. The CDR3 loop is CASSFVFNRGQGITF. CDR3 coding DNA: TGTGCCAGCAGTTTCGTGTTTAACAGGGGGCAGGGTATTACCTTC.

This clone was found a few times. V gene TRBV6-2 or TRBV6-3 combines with J gene TRBJ1-6; D might be TRBD1 (5 bases). This CDR3 has 16 amino acids. Germline V gives CDR1 MNHEY, CDR2 SVGEGT. The germline V and J ends were trimmed by 6 bases and 3 bases, with 15 bases remaining between them. CDR3 protein: CASSTFDSVYNSPLHF. CDR3 sequence (DNA): TGTGCCAGCAGCACATTTGACAGCGTCTATAATTCACCCCTCCACTTT.

The chain uses TRBV5-1 and TRBJ2-1; D is unresolved. V was trimmed by 4 bases and J by 3 bases, leaving 14 bases between them. This CDR3 comprises 15 residues. Germline CDR1 is SGHRS and CDR2 is YFSETQ. For the CDR3, the DNA is TGCGCCAGCAGCGTGGCGGAGTTTAACTACAATGAGCAGTTCTTC. Translating it yields CASSVAEFNYNEQFF.

The genes are TRBV3-1 (or the pseudogene TRBV3-2) and TRBJ1-6, with TRBD1 as a possible D gene (6 bases). CDR1 is LGHDT, CDR2 YNNKEL, per germline (reference sequence). The CDR3 has 16 residues. The V gene lost 6 bases and the J gene lost 4 bases, with 16 bases spanning the gap. CDR3 bases: TGTGCCAGCAGTCCCAACCCGACAGGTTATAATTCACCCCTCCACTTT. It translates to CASSPNPTGYNSPLHF.

J is TRBJ2-5 and V is TRBV9; D is uncertain. This CDR3 comprises 14 residues. Germline CDR1 reads SGDLS; CDR2 reads YYNGEE. Trimming cost V 0 bases and J 2 bases, with 8 bases left between them. CDR3 region: CASSVGVQQETQYF. DNA for the CDR3: TGTGCCAGCAGCGTAGGAGTACAGCAAGAGACCCAGTACTTC. Using reference TRBV9 and TRBJ2-5 for the parts outside the CDR3, the full variable domain is DSGVTQTPKHLITATGQRVTLRCSPRSGDLSVYWYQQSLDQGLQFLIQYYNGEERAKGNILERFSAQQFPDLHSELNLSSLELGDSALYFCASSVGVQQETQYFGPGTRLLVL.

The rearrangement uses TRBV30 and TRBJ2-3; a weak D match, TRBD1 (5 bases). This CDR3 has 13 amino acids. V lost 5 bases, J lost 2 bases, and 11 bases lay in between. Per the germline V gene, CDR1 is GTSNPN and CDR2 is SVGIG (reference sequence). CDR3 region: CAWDRENTDTQYF. CDR3 nucleotides: TGTGCCTGGGACAGAGAGAACACAGATACGCAGTATTTT. The whole variable domain, filled in from reference TRBV30 and TRBJ2-3, reads SQTIHQWPATLVQPVGSPLSLECTVEGTSNPNLYWYRQAAGRGLQLLFYSVGIGQISSEVPQNLSASRPQDRQFILSSKKLLLSDSGFYLCAWDRENTDTQYFGPGTRLTVL.

The V gene is TRBV29-1, the J gene TRBJ2-3; 10 nucleotides match TRBD1. The CDR3 consists of 15 residues. The germline V gene has CDR1 SQVTM and CDR2 ANQGSEA. After removal of 6 bases from V and 8 bases from J, the junction contained 14 bases not matched to a gene. CDR3 sequence (DNA): TGCAGCGTGGAGGACCCCGGGACAGGGGACGGTACGCAGTATTTT. Its translation: CSVEDPGTGDGTQYF.